A selection of T cell receptor beta chains follows, all from one sample in a study of cytomegalovirus exposure and HLA in healthy donors. Sequencing used immunoSEQ multiplex PCR; TCRdb keeps in-frame clones, though not all of them. Its listing shows about 140,000 clones. Sequenced input: PBMCs. The receptors come from a woman younger than 35 in good health and CMV-seronegative. Both conserved end residues are part of each CDR3. Each record gives: CDR3 DNA, CDR3 protein, J gene, D gene, V gene. D genes are given only for firm matches.

CDR3 DNA: TGTGCCAGCAGCCCAAGACTAGCGGGGTCGACCTACGAGCAGTACTTC
CDR3 protein: CASSPRLAGSTYEQYF
J gene: TRBJ2-7
D gene: TRBD2
V gene: TRBV9

CDR3 DNA: TGTGCCAGCAGTGAGGTTCGGGAAATTTGGTACTTC
CDR3 protein: CASSEVREIWYF
J gene: TRBJ2-5
D gene: -
V gene: TRBV6-1

CDR3 DNA: TGTGCCAGCAGAAAAAGCGGGAGGCTAACAGATACGCAGTATTTT
CDR3 protein: CASRKSGRLTDTQYF
J gene: TRBJ2-3
D gene: TRBD2
V gene: TRBV6-6

CDR3 DNA: TGTGCCAGTAGCCAGACCAGGGGACCCTACGAGCAGTACTTC
CDR3 protein: CASSQTRGPYEQYF
J gene: TRBJ2-7
D gene: -
V gene: TRBV19

CDR3 DNA: TGTGCCAGCAGGTCGACTAGTGCTAGCACAGATACGCAGTATTTT
CDR3 protein: CASRSTSASTDTQYF
J gene: TRBJ2-3
D gene: -
V gene: TRBV2

CDR3 DNA: TGTGCCAGTAGTATAAGCAGGGAACGCACTGAAGCTTTCTTT
CDR3 protein: CASSISRERTEAFF
J gene: TRBJ1-1
D gene: -
V gene: TRBV19

CDR3 DNA: TGTGCCAGCAGTTACTCGAATAGCGGGAGCCACAATGAGCAGTTCTTC
CDR3 protein: CASSYSNSGSHNEQFF
J gene: TRBJ2-1
D gene: TRBD2
V gene: TRBV6-6

CDR3 DNA: TGTGCCAGCAGCTTGCGGGGAAACACCATATATTTT
CDR3 protein: CASSLRGNTIYF
J gene: TRBJ1-3
D gene: -
V gene: TRBV5-8

CDR3 DNA: TGTGCCAGTAGTATCGAAGATGGGGGCCAGTACTTC
CDR3 protein: CASSIEDGGQYF
J gene: TRBJ2-7
D gene: -
V gene: TRBV19

CDR3 DNA: TGCGCCAGCAGCCAAAGACAGGGGGAAGGTGGCTACACCTTC
CDR3 protein: CASSQRQGEGGYTF
J gene: TRBJ1-2
D gene: TRBD1
V gene: TRBV5-1

CDR3 DNA: TGTGCCATCAGTGGGCCATCTCAGGGGGTAGAAGAAGCTTTCTTT
CDR3 protein: CAISGPSQGVEEAFF
J gene: TRBJ1-1
D gene: TRBD1
V gene: TRBV10-3

CDR3 DNA: TGTGCCAGTAGTATTCTAAGGCCCTGGGGGGAAAGAAACACTGAAGCTTTCTTT
CDR3 protein: CASSILRPWGERNTEAFF
J gene: TRBJ1-1
D gene: -
V gene: TRBV19

CDR3 DNA: TGTGCCACCAGCTCGGGCCTAAGGAGGTCCGGGGAGCTGTTTTTT
CDR3 protein: CATSSGLRRSGELFF
J gene: TRBJ2-2
D gene: -
V gene: TRBV15

CDR3 DNA: TGCGCCAGCAGCTTAGGTACGGGTGGCAATCAGCCCCAGCATTTT
CDR3 protein: CASSLGTGGNQPQHF
J gene: TRBJ1-5
D gene: -
V gene: TRBV5-1

CDR3 DNA: TGTGCCAGCACCACGACAGGGGGCGGGAATCAGCCCCAGCATTTT
CDR3 protein: CASTTTGGGNQPQHF
J gene: TRBJ1-5
D gene: TRBD1
V gene: TRBV28

CDR3 DNA: TGTGCCAGCAGCCAAGGGGAGGGCCTCGGCACAGATACGCAGTATTTT
CDR3 protein: CASSQGEGLGTDTQYF
J gene: TRBJ2-3
D gene: TRBD2
V gene: TRBV4-2

CDR3 DNA: TGTGCCAGCAGCCAAGTGGGGGGGAGTGCTAGCACAGATACGCAGTATTTT
CDR3 protein: CASSQVGGSASTDTQYF
J gene: TRBJ2-3
D gene: TRBD2
V gene: TRBV4-2

CDR3 DNA: TGTGCCTCATCCGGGACTAGCGGGTTTCCCGGGGAGCTGTTTTTT
CDR3 protein: CASSGTSGFPGELFF
J gene: TRBJ2-2
D gene: TRBD2
V gene: TRBV19

CDR3 DNA: TGTGCCAGCACGAGGAGGAACACCGGGGAGCTGTTTTTT
CDR3 protein: CASTRRNTGELFF
J gene: TRBJ2-2
D gene: -
V gene: TRBV6-5

CDR3 DNA: TGTGCCTGGAGTGGGGGGGATAATTCACCCCTCCACTTT
CDR3 protein: CAWSGGDNSPLHF
J gene: TRBJ1-6
D gene: -
V gene: TRBV30

CDR3 DNA: TGTGCCAGCAGTGAACTGGCGGGAGAGGGAGAAGATACGCAGTATTTT
CDR3 protein: CASSELAGEGEDTQYF
J gene: TRBJ2-3
D gene: TRBD2
V gene: TRBV6-1

CDR3 DNA: TGTGCCAGCAGCTCCGGACAGGGTGGCTATGGCTACACCTTC
CDR3 protein: CASSSGQGGYGYTF
J gene: TRBJ1-2
D gene: TRBD1
V gene: TRBV7-3

CDR3 DNA: TGTGCCAGCAGCCCCACTAGTACTAAAAACATTCAGTACTTC
CDR3 protein: CASSPTSTKNIQYF
J gene: TRBJ2-4
D gene: -
V gene: TRBV5-4

CDR3 DNA: TGCGCCAGCAGCTTGACTAGCAGCCATGAGCAGTTCTTC
CDR3 protein: CASSLTSSHEQFF
J gene: TRBJ2-1
D gene: -
V gene: TRBV5-1

CDR3 DNA: TGTGCCAGCAGTTTAAACTCGGACTTCTATGGCTACACCTTC
CDR3 protein: CASSLNSDFYGYTF
J gene: TRBJ1-2
D gene: -
V gene: TRBV25-1

CDR3 DNA: TGTGCCAGCAGCCCAACGGGGACAGGAACCTACGAGCAGTACTTC
CDR3 protein: CASSPTGTGTYEQYF
J gene: TRBJ2-7
D gene: TRBD1
V gene: TRBV7-9

CDR3 DNA: TGTGCCATCAGTGCTAGGGGTATCGCTGAAGCTTTCTTT
CDR3 protein: CAISARGIAEAFF
J gene: TRBJ1-1
D gene: -
V gene: TRBV10-3

CDR3 DNA: TGTGCCAGCAGTGAAGGGCCCGGGTCGGACTTTTTTAGCACAGATACGCAGTATTTT
CDR3 protein: CASSEGPGSDFFSTDTQYF
J gene: TRBJ2-3
D gene: -
V gene: TRBV6-1

CDR3 DNA: TGTGCCATCAGTCAAAGAAAACAGGGGAAGAACACTGAAGCTTTCTTT
CDR3 protein: CAISQRKQGKNTEAFF
J gene: TRBJ1-1
D gene: TRBD1
V gene: TRBV10-3

CDR3 DNA: TGCGCCAGCAGCCAGGCGAACTTTATGGGGGGGAACACCGGGGAGCTGTTTTTT
CDR3 protein: CASSQANFMGGNTGELFF
J gene: TRBJ2-2
D gene: -
V gene: TRBV4-1

CDR3 DNA: TGTGCCAGCACCCTGGGAGGTACGAACACTGAAGCTTTCTTT
CDR3 protein: CASTLGGTNTEAFF
J gene: TRBJ1-1
D gene: -
V gene: TRBV7-9

CDR3 DNA: TGTGCCAGCAGTCCCAATCCGGGACAGCTTACTGGAGCTTTCTTT
CDR3 protein: CASSPNPGQLTGAFF
J gene: TRBJ1-1
D gene: TRBD1
V gene: TRBV6-5

CDR3 DNA: TGTGCCAGCAGTTCCACCCCTTTTCGGGAGACCCAGTACTTC
CDR3 protein: CASSSTPFRETQYF
J gene: TRBJ2-5
D gene: -
V gene: TRBV6-5

CDR3 DNA: TGTGCCAGCAGTCGACAGGGGCACACTGAAGCTTTCTTT
CDR3 protein: CASSRQGHTEAFF
J gene: TRBJ1-1
D gene: TRBD1
V gene: TRBV7-2

CDR3 DNA: TGTGCCAGCAGCCCTAGCGGTCAAGAGACCCAGTACTTC
CDR3 protein: CASSPSGQETQYF
J gene: TRBJ2-5
D gene: TRBD2
V gene: TRBV4-2